This is a list of T cell receptor beta chains from one sample in a study of T cells in Graves' hyperthyroidism and ophthalmopathy. TCRdb reprocessed the multiplex PCR reads with MiXCR, giving one entry per CDR3 protein. This sample has 700,000 or so distinct CDR3 sequences, with more than 12% found just once. The sample taken for sequencing was blood. Source of these receptors: a woman between 50 and 59 years old with Graves' ophthalmopathy. The conserved cysteine and the conserved F or W are not part of the CDR3 here. The order of the fields is CDR3 protein, D gene, clone size, V gene. A D gene is named only where the DNA matches it firmly. Part of the rows lack a size; the others show once, few, many or a class for expanded clones.

CDR3: ASSTPGTGVLYGYT
D: TRBD1
size: few
V: TRBV7-2

CDR3: ASSQQGAFTEAF
D: TRBD1
size: many
V: TRBV4-3

CDR3: ASSASTGTGNYEQY
D: TRBD1
size: few
V: TRBV5-1

CDR3: ASSQVLGQGAHNEQF
D: TRBD1
size: few
V: TRBV14

CDR3: SARRSGRADTQY
D: TRBD2
size: .
V: TRBV20-1

CDR3: ATQPGLRYEQY
D: .
size: few
V: TRBV7-9

CDR3: AWTEQETQY
D: .
size: few
V: TRBV30

CDR3: ASSKGHNEQF
D: .
size: .
V: TRBV5-1

CDR3: ASRRSDLPQNIQY
D: .
size: many
V: TRBV12-3/TRBV12-4

CDR3: ASSYSRLAGEHEQF
D: TRBD2
size: .
V: TRBV6-2/TRBV6-3

CDR3: ASSLVWGQGNYEQY
D: TRBD1
size: .
V: TRBV11-2

CDR3: ASSQETSGGDYEQY
D: .
size: .
V: TRBV4-3

CDR3: ASGFGAYEQY
D: .
size: many
V: TRBV28

CDR3: ASSQDGGGTEQY
D: .
size: few
V: TRBV4-2

CDR3: ASSDPGGLAKNIQY
D: .
size: few
V: TRBV28

CDR3: ASSRRSFAEAF
D: .
size: few
V: TRBV19

CDR3: ASSFFQGAYEQY
D: TRBD1
size: many
V: TRBV6-1

CDR3: ASTGARGLPGYGYT
D: .
size: few
V: TRBV19

CDR3: ASSPTGTQNTEAF
D: .
size: many
V: TRBV13

CDR3: ASSQGRLAGGRRNNEQF
D: TRBD2
size: many
V: TRBV7-2

CDR3: ASSRGSTDTGELF
D: .
size: .
V: TRBV4-3

CDR3: ASSLVAGGLGEQY
D: TRBD2
size: .
V: TRBV5-4

CDR3: ASSQQGARGKLF
D: TRBD1
size: .
V: TRBV27

CDR3: ASSQDKVLGNEKLF
D: .
size: few
V: TRBV3-1

CDR3: ASSPHLGQGFNEQF
D: TRBD1
size: many
V: TRBV12-3/TRBV12-4